This T cell receptor (beta chain) was identified during a study of PD-1 blockade in classical Hodgkin lymphoma. About the research overall: Once every 2 weeks, patients received intravenous nivolumab at 3 mg/kg.

As concerns this clone: The target antigen is unknown.

General observations from the study: In newly diagnosed patients, baseline TCR diversity was reportedly below that of healthy donors. Complete responders' baseline diversity resembled that of newly diagnosed patients. CD4+ but not CD8+ TCR diversity rose significantly by C4D1.

The CDR3 loop spans 14 amino acids. The germline V gene encodes CDR1 LGHNA and CDR2 YSLEER. The germline V and J ends were trimmed by 6 bases and 6 bases, with 17 bases remaining between them. TCRdb keeps only in-frame clones here, not all; method: immunoSEQ multiplex PCR. The sample lists tens of thousands of clones; roughly 70% were seen once. Brentuximab vedotin exposure varied among the patients, all of whom had relapsed after autologous stem cell transplantation. This chain uses TRBV4-3 with TRBJ1-2; D is undetermined. The sample here was peripheral blood mononuclear cells (PBMCs), taken at baseline. This receptor was identified in a human donor with classical Hodgkin lymphoma. CDR3 nucleotides: TGCGCCAGCAGTCAACAAGCGCCTAGGGATGGCTACACCTTC. Protein sequence: CASSQQAPRDGYTF.